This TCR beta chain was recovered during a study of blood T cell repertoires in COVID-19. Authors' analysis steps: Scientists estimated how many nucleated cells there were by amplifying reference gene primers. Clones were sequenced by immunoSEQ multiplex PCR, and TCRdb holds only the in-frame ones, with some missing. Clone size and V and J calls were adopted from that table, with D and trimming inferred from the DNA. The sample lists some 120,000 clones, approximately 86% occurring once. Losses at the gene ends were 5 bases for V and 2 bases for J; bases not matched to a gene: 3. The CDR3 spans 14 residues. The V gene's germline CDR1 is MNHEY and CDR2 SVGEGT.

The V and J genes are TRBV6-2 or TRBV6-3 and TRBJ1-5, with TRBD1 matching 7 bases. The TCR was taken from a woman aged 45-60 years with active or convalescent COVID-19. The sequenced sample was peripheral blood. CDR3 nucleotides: TGTGCCAGCAGTGCCCAGGGGGGCAATCAGCCCCAGCATTTT. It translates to CASSAQGGNQPQHF.